This TCR beta chain is from a study of T cell responses to AZD1222 COVID-19 vaccine. Only in-frame clones appear in the TCRdb table, and some are missing; sequencing was by immunoSEQ multiplex PCR. This table holds approximately 96,000 clones, 90% to 95% found once. A note on this clone: The antigen is unknown.

Study-wide results and limits: Nearly half of spike-specific TCRs reportedly target variant regions that are unmutated in the B.1.351 and B.1.1.7 variants. A rise in Spike-specific TCR breadth and depth followed two AZD1222 doses. Clonal diversity may have been underestimated, and the donors were mostly white British, with more females than males.

CDR3 size: 16 residues. The V gene end was trimmed by 2 bases and the J gene end by 0 bases; junction bases not matched to a gene: 6. Germline CDR1 KGHSH, CDR2 LQKENI. The chain combines TRBV18 with TRBJ1-1; 7 positions agree with TRBD1. The sequence was obtained from an adult who received the AZD1222 COVID-19 vaccine. Sample: peripheral blood, taken 28 days after the second AZD1222 dose. The chain's CDR3 is CASSPTGAALNTEAFF. The CDR3 DNA reads TGTGCCAGCTCACCAACAGGGGCAGCACTGAACACTGAAGCTTTCTTT.